The 7 T cell receptor beta chains presented below share a single source sample, sequenced in a study of OX40 agonist ivuxolimab in advanced cancers. The assay was immunoSEQ multiplex PCR, and TCRdb's table has in-frame clones only and misses some. In the table there are approximately 89,000 clones, just over 90% of which are singletons. The source material was CD4+ or CD8+ T cells sorted from blood, sampled in a trial of the OX40 agonist ivuxolimab. The receptor source for this set is an adult with an advanced solid tumor such as melanoma, head and neck, liver or kidney cancer.

The chain employs TRBV5-8 and TRBJ1-3, with D hard to call. Trimming left V 4 bases short and J 3 bases short, with 2 bases between. CDR1 is SGHTS, CDR2 YDEGEE, per germline. This CDR3 has 11 residues. The CDR3 nucleotides are TGTGCCAGCAGCGTTGGAAACACCATATATTTT. This gives the protein CASSVGNTIYF.

The V call is TRBV7-2, the J call TRBJ2-7; a possible D gene is TRBD2 (6 bases). The CDR3 runs 15 residues. Trimming cost V 4 bases and J 0 bases, with 13 bases left between them. Germline CDR1 reads SGHTA; CDR2 reads FQGNSA. The CDR3 loop is CASSSVGGDSYEQYF. In DNA, the CDR3 is TGTGCCAGCAGCTCGGTGGGCGGGGACTCCTACGAGCAGTACTTC.

V usage is TRBV4-2 and J usage is TRBJ2-3; D is unresolved. Looked up from germline, CDR1 is LGHNA and CDR2 is YNFKEQ. There are 13 residues in the CDR3. The ends were cut back, 0 bases at V and 3 bases at J, with 4 bases in the middle. The CDR3 coding sequence is TGTGCCAGCAGCCAAGAGCCGACAGATACGCAGTATTTT. Translated, it gives CASSQEPTDTQYF.

The CDR3 here is CASSEGPGGGRFTDTQYF. Here the CDR3 DNA reads TGTGCCAGCAGTGAAGGGCCCGGGGGGGGGCGATTCACAGATACGCAGTATTTT. The chain combines TRBV6-1 with TRBJ2-3, with 8 bases matching TRBD2. This CDR3 spans 18 amino acids. Germline CDR1 and CDR2: MNHNS and SASEGT. The V gene end was trimmed by 1 base and the J gene end by 2 bases; junction bases not matched to a gene: 11.

The chain employs TRBV5-1 and TRBJ2-7; tentative D call: TRBD2 (5 bases). V lost 0 bases and J lost 6, with 10 bases in between. The CDR3 extends over 13 amino acids. The germline V gene encodes CDR1 SGHRS and CDR2 YFSETQ. The CDR3 DNA is TGCGCCAGCAGCTTGGAATCAAGCGGCGAGCAGTACTTC. It encodes CASSLESSGEQYF.

V gene TRBV7-9 combines with J gene TRBJ1-1; D is possibly TRBD1 (6 bases). CDR3 size: 14 residues. The germline V gene has CDR1 SEHNR and CDR2 FQNEAQ (reference sequence). Trimming removed 2 bases from V and 3 bases from J, with 10 bases in between. CDR3 nucleotide sequence: TGTGCCAGCAGCTTAATGGGGGCGGACACTGAAGCTTTCTTT. It translates to CASSLMGADTEAFF.

This chain connects TRBV6-1 to TRBJ2-7, with TRBD1 matching 7 bases. Trimming removed 10 bases from V and 6 bases from J; junction bases left unmatched: 12. The CDR3 length is 13 residues. The germline V gene encodes CDR1 MNHNS and CDR2 SASEGT. CDR3 sequence reads: CATRQGVSGEQYF. The CDR3 DNA reads TGTGCCACAAGACAGGGCGTCTCGGGCGAGCAGTACTTC.